The rows below give T cell receptor beta chains drawn from one sample of a study of early T cells in non-severe SARS-CoV-2 infection. TCRdb analysed the 5' RACE reads with MiXCR anew, one entry per CDR3 protein. The table lists about 39,000 distinct CDR3 sequences, 5.5% of them singletons. The sequencing here drew on whole blood, taken at baseline. Receptor source: an adult who was a healthcare worker with PCR-confirmed SARS-CoV-2 infection or an uninfected control (not recorded which). Each CDR3 is given with its conserved first and last residue. The order of the fields is clone size, V gene, J gene, D gene, CDR3 length, CDR3 DNA, CDR3 protein. The D gene is left open where the match is weak. Clone size is not always given. Where it is, it says once, few, many or a class for expanded clones.

>many|TRBV27|TRBJ2-7|TRBD1|15
TGTGCCAGCAGTTTAACAGGGGGAGCGTCCTACGAGCAGTACTTC
CASSLTGGASYEQYF
>few|TRBV5-1|TRBJ1-1|NA|14
TGCGCCAGCAGCTGGACCGGGACAAACACTGAAGCTTTCTTT
CASSWTGTNTEAFF
>few|TRBV11-2|TRBJ1-1|NA|11
TGTGCCAGCAGCTTAAAGGCTGAAGCCTTCTTT
CASSLKAEAFF
>NA|TRBV7-9|TRBJ2-7|NA|12
TGTGCCAGCAGCCAACAGCACTACGAGCAGTACTTC
CASSQQHYEQYF
>many|TRBV12-3/TRBV12-4|TRBJ1-6|TRBD1|14
TGTGCCAGCAGGGTCGGGACAGTAGGTTCACCCCTCCACTTT
CASRVGTVGSPLHF
>many|TRBV9|TRBJ2-1|TRBD2|14
TGTGCCAGCAGTAGAACGGGGGGTCACAATGAGCAGTTCTTC
CASSRTGGHNEQFF
>many|TRBV7-6|TRBJ1-5|TRBD1|14
TGTGCCAGCAGCTCCGGGACAGGAAATCAGCCCCAGCATTTT
CASSSGTGNQPQHF
>many|TRBV10-2|TRBJ2-7|NA|13
TGCGCCAGCAGCACCCCAGGCGGGTACGAGCAGTACTTC
CASSTPGGYEQYF
>NA|TRBV5-4|TRBJ2-5|NA|13
TGTGCCAGCAGCTTCGAGTGGGACGAGACCCAGTACTTC
CASSFEWDETQYF
>few|TRBV9|TRBJ1-1|TRBD1|14
TGTGCCAGCAGCATCGGACAGGGTGGGACTGAAGCTTTCTTT
CASSIGQGGTEAFF
>many|TRBV12-3/TRBV12-4|TRBJ2-1|TRBD2|16
TGTGCCAGCAGTCCAATAAGCGGGAGGGCCGCCAATGAGCAGTTCTTC
CASSPISGRAANEQFF
>NA|TRBV12-5|TRBJ2-1|TRBD2|15
TGTGCTAGTGGTTCTAGCGGGAGGACTTACAATGAGCAGTTCTTC
CASGSSGRTYNEQFF
>many|TRBV3-1|TRBJ2-3|NA|12
TGTGCCAGCAGCCAAGTAGGTGATACGCAGTATTTT
CASSQVGDTQYF
>many|TRBV4-2|TRBJ1-3|NA|16
TGTGCCAGCAGCCAAGGTCAGCAGGGGACTGGAAACACCATATATTTT
CASSQGQQGTGNTIYF
>many|TRBV10-2|TRBJ2-5|NA|16
TGCGCCAGCAGTGAGTCGAGCACCGGGTCTCGGGAAACCCAGTACTTC
CASSESSTGSRETQYF
>many|TRBV20-1|TRBJ2-4|NA|17
TGCAGTGCTAGACACAACTCCGGACAGTTAGCCAAAAACATTCAGTACTTC
CSARHNSGQLAKNIQYF
>many|TRBV7-8|TRBJ1-6|NA|11
TGTGCCAGCAGCCCCGGGGGACCCCTCCACTTT
CASSPGGPLHF
>many|TRBV6-1|TRBJ2-7|NA|16
TGTGCCAGCAGCTTAAACGACAGGCTGAGCTCCTACGAGCAGTACTTC
CASSLNDRLSSYEQYF
>NA|TRBV9|TRBJ2-4|NA|13
TGTGCCAGCAGCGTAGAAATCTCGACCATTCAGTACTTC
CASSVEISTIQYF
>many|TRBV7-9|TRBJ2-3|NA|14
TGTGCCAGCAGTAGCGGATCGAAGTCAGATACGCAGTATTTT
CASSSGSKSDTQYF
>many|TRBV11-2|TRBJ1-3|NA|15
TGTGCCAGCAGCTTAACGGCAGGGTCTGGAAACACCATATATTTT
CASSLTAGSGNTIYF
>many|TRBV21-1|TRBJ1-5|NA|16
TGTGCCAGCAGCAAATTTCGCGGTTATCGCAATCAGCCCCAGCATTTT
CASSKFRGYRNQPQHF